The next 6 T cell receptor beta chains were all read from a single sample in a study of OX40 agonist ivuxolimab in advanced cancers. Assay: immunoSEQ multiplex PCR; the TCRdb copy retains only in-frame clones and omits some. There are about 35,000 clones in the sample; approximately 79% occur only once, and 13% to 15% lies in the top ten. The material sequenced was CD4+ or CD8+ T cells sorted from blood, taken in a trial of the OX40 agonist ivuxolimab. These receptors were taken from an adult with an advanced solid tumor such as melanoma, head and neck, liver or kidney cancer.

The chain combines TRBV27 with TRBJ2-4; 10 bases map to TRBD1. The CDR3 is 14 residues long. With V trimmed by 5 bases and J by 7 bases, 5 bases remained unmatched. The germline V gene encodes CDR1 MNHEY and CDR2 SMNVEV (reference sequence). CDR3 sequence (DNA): TGTGCCAGCAGTCTGACAGGGGGCGAGAACATTCAGTACTTC. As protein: CASSLTGGENIQYF.

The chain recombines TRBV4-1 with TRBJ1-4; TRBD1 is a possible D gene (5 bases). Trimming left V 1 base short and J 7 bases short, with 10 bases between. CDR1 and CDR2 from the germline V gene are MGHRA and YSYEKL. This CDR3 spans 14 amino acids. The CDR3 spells CASSQGPGLEKLFF. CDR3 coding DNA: TGCGCCAGCAGCCAAGGTCCAGGGCTTGAAAAACTGTTTTTT.

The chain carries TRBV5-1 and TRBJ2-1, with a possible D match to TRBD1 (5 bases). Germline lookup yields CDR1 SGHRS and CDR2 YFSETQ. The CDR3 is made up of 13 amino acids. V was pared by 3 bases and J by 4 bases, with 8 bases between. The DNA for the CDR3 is TGCGCCAGCAGCTCCGCAGGGTACAATGAGCAGTTCTTC. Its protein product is CASSSAGYNEQFF.

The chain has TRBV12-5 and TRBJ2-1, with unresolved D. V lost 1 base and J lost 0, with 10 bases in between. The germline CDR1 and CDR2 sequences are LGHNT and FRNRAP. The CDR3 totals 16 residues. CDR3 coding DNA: TGTGCTAGTGGTTTGGGGACGTCGAGCTCCTACAATGAGCAGTTCTTC. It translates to CASGLGTSSSYNEQFF.

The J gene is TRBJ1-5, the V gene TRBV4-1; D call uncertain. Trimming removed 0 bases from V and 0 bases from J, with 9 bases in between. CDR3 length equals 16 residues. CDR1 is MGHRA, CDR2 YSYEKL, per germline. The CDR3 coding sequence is TGCGCCAGCAGCCAAGATATCGGGGTTAGCAATCAGCCCCAGCATTTT. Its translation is CASSQDIGVSNQPQHF.

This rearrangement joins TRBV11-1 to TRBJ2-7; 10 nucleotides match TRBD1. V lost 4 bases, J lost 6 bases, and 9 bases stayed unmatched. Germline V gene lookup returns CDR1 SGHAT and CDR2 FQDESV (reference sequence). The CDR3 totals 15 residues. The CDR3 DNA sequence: TGTGCCAGCAGCTCCCGGGGACAGGGGCCCCCCGAGCAGTACTTC. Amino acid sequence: CASSSRGQGPPEQYF.